The sequence of this TCR beta chain was determined in a study of tumor-infiltrating lymphocytes in primary liver carcinoma. About the study: Every sample contained roughly 3.65 to 7.5 million productive TCRbeta reads, and these numbers were similar from one tissue type to another. General study points: Against blood, tumors held a significantly higher top-250-clone fraction (p = 0.039).

Each 20-30 mg portion of unsorted bulk tissue served as the source for co-extraction of RNA and DNA. Worth noting for this clonotype: The antigen is not known.

After removal of 11 bases from V and 6 bases from J, the junction contained 9 bases not matched to a gene. Germline CDR1 and CDR2: MNHNS and SASEGT. The CDR3 contains 14 residues. The investigators made TCR beta cDNA from around 540 ng total RNA, using a constant-region primer. Three nested multiplex PCR rounds, a slightly modified ARM-PCR method, built the TCR beta libraries. Primers for the first two PCR rounds were TRBV1-TRBV30 forward primers and a C-beta reverse primer (about 9 cycles per round). TCRdb used MiXCR to reprocess the multiplex PCR reads, holding one entry per CDR3 protein. The sample has about 78,000 distinct CDR3 sequences; over 60% are singletons.

The J gene is TRBJ2-1, the V gene TRBV6-1, with TRBD2 matching 11 bases. Sequencing input: liver tumor tissue from sampling region 4. The subset denotes: tumor region T4, right-lateral pole. The receptor was isolated from a man aged 35 to 55 with primary liver carcinoma and hepatitis B virus infection. The CDR3 region has the DNA TGTGCCGGCCCACTAGCGGGAGCGATCAATGAGCAGTTCTTC. Protein product: CAGPLAGAINEQFF.